Here is one T cell receptor beta chain with its context. This sample stems from a study of CD8 T cells in Susac syndrome. With random hexamers, reverse transcription was performed on about 0.5 to 1 ug of RNA. Via MiXCR, TCRdb re-called the immunoSEQ multiplex PCR reads, giving one row per CDR3 protein. Of 250,000 or so distinct CDR3 sequences detected, 80% to 95% appear once; the ten largest clones hold 0.065% to 0.075%. This CDR3 is 19 amino acids long. V was pared by 2 bases and J by 4 bases, with 16 bases of the junction left unmatched. The V gene's germline CDR1 is SGHDN and CDR2 FVKESK. The rearrangement uses TRBV14 and TRBJ2-5; 10 bases are a match to TRBD2. The sequencing sample was made of CD4+ T cells from PBMCs. This TCR was recovered from a human donor with multiple sclerosis. The CDR3 spells CASSQHPKWSPSGGETQYF. CDR3 bases: TGTGCCAGCAGCCAACACCCAAAATGGAGCCCTAGCGGGGGAGAGACCCAGTACTTC.